This T cell receptor beta chain is drawn from a study of OX40 agonist ivuxolimab in advanced cancers. This clone showed up just once. CDR1 and CDR2 from the germline V gene are SGHNT and YENEEA. Trimming removed 2 bases from V and 1 base from J, with 9 bases in between. The CDR3 consists of 14 residues. The method was immunoSEQ multiplex PCR; TCRdb's version includes in-frame clones alone and lacks a portion of them. The table includes about 95,000 clones, roughly 88% detected once. The receptor's source is an adult with an advanced solid tumor such as melanoma, head and neck, liver or kidney cancer. The sample here was CD4+ or CD8+ T cells sorted from blood, taken in a trial of the OX40 agonist ivuxolimab. The genes are TRBV11-3 and TRBJ2-7; tentative D call: TRBD1 (5 bases). Here the CDR3 reads CASSLQGPSYEQYF. The CDR3 nucleotides read TGTGCCAGCAGCTTACAGGGTCCTTCCTACGAGCAGTACTTC.